This T cell receptor (beta chain) was captured by sequencing in a study of T cells after yellow fever vaccination. Study conclusions and caveats: Abundant clonotypes from the bulk population could have been carried over as contaminants into FACS-sorted repertoires.

The germline CDR1 and CDR2 sequences are SGHRS and YFSETQ. This CDR3 contains 13 residues. V lost 4 bases to trimming and J lost 7 bases; unmatched junction nucleotides: 4. On this clonotype itself: Its antigen is not known.

TCRdb ran MiXCR on the 5' RACE reads and lists one entry per CDR3 protein. This sample has about 340,000 distinct CDR3 sequences, with approximately 4.2% found just once. This TCR derives from a man in his late teens or twenties who received the YFV17D yellow fever vaccine. Sequencing used PBMCs, obtained 5 days after the yellow fever booster vaccination. The V gene is TRBV5-1, the J gene TRBJ2-2, with 7 bases identical to TRBD1. Written as DNA, the CDR3 is TGCGCCAGCAGCCGGGACAGCATCGGGGAGCTGTTTTTT. This translates into CASSRDSIGELFF. Looking up the rest from reference TRBV5-1 and TRBJ2-2 gives the full variable domain: KAGVTQTPRYLIKTRGQQVTLSCSPISGHRSVSWYQQTPGQGLQFLFEYFSETQRNKGNFPGRFSGRQFSNSRSEMNVSTLELGDSALYLCASSRDSIGELFFGEGSRLTVL.